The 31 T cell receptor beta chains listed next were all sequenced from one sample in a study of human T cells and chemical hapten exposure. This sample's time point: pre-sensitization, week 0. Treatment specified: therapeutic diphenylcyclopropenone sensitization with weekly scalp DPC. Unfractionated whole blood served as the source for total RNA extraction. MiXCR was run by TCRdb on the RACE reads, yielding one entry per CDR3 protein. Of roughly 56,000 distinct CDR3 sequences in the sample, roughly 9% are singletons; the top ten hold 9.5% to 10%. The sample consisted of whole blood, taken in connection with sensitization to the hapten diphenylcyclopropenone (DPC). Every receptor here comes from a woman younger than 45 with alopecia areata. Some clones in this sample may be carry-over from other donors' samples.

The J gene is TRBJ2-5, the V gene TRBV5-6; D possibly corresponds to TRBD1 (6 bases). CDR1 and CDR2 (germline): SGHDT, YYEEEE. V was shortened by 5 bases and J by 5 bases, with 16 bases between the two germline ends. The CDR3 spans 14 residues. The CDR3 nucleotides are TGTGCCAGCAGGGCGGTGGGGGCTCAGGAGACCCAGTACTTC. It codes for CASRAVGAQETQYF.

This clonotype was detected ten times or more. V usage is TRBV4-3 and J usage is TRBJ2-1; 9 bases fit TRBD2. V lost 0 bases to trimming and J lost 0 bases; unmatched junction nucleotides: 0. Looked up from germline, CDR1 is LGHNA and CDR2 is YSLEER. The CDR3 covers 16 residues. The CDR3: CASSQDSGSSYNEQFF. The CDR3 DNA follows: TGCGCCAGCAGCCAAGATAGCGGGAGCTCCTACAATGAGCAGTTCTTC.

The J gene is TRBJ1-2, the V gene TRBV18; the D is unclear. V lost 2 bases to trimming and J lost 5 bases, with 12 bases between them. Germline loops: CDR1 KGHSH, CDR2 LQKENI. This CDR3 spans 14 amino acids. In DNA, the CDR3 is TGTGCCAGCTCACCAAAGAGCCAGCCTTATGGCTACACCTTC. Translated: CASSPKSQPYGYTF.

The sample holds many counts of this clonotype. The CDR3 bases are TGTGCCAGCAGCCGACATATCGGGCAGGGTGGCACTGAAGCTTTCTTT. As protein: CASSRHIGQGGTEAFF. V gene TRBV3-1 combines with J gene TRBJ1-1; D is perhaps TRBD1 (5 bases). Germline CDR1 reads LGHDT; CDR2 reads YNNKEL (reference sequence). The CDR3 is 16 amino acids. V gave up 4 bases and J gave up 4 bases, with 19 bases separating them.

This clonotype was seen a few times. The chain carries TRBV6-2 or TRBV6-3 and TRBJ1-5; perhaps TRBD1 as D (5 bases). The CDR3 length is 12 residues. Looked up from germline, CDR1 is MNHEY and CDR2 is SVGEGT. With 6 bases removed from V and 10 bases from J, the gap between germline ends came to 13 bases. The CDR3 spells CASSLRGPPQHF. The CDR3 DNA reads TGTGCCAGCAGCCTCCGGGGCCCCCCCCAGCATTTT.

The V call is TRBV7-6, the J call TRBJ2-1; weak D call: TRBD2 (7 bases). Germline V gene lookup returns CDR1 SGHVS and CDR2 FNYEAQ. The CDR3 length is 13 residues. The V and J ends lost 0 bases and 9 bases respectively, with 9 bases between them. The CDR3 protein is CASSLAGGAEQFF. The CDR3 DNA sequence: TGTGCCAGCAGCTTAGCAGGGGGGGCTGAGCAGTTCTTC.

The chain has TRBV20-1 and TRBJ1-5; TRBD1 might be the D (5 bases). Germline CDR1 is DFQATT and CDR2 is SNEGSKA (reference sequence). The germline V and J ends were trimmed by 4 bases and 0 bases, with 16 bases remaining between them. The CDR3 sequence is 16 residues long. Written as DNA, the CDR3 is TGCAGTGCTAAGAGGGACTCACCGTATAGCAATCAGCCCCAGCATTTT. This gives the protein CSAKRDSPYSNQPQHF.

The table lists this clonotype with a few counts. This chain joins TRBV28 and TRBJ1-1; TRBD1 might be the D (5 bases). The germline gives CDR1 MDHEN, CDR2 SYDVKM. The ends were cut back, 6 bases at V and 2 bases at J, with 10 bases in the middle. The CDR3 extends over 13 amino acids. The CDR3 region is CASRKTANTEAFF. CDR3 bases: TGTGCCAGCAGGAAGACAGCAAACACTGAAGCTTTCTTT.

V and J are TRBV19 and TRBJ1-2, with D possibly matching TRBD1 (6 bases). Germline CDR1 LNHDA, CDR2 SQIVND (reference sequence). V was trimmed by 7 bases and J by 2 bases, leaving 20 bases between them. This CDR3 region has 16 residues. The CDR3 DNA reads TGTGCCAGTAATTCTATCGGACAGCTTAAGAACTATGGCTACACCTTC. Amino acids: CASNSIGQLKNYGYTF.

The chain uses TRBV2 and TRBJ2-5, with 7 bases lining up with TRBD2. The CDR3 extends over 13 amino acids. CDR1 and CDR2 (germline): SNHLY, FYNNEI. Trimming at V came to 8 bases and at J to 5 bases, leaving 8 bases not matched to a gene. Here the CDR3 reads CASGGLILETQYF. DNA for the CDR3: TGTGCCAGCGGGGGACTAATTTTGGAGACCCAGTACTTC.

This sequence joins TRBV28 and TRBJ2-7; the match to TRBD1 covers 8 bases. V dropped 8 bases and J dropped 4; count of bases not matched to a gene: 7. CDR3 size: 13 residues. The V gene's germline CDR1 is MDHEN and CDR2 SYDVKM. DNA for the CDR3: TGTGCCAGCCTGGGGCAGGGGGCTTACGAGCAGTACTTC. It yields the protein CASLGQGAYEQYF.

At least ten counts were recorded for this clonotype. CDR3 sequence: CASSPAGGPSGELFF. The CDR3 coding sequence is TGTGCCAGCAGCCCAGCGGGGGGGCCAAGCGGGGAGCTGTTTTTT. The rearrangement joins TRBV7-3 to TRBJ2-2, with TRBD2 matching over 10 bases. Trimming took 5 bases from V and 7 from J; bases not matched to a gene: 7. The length of the CDR3 is 15 residues. From germline, CDR1 is SGHTA and CDR2 FQGTGA.

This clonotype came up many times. The CDR3 is CASSYDLSNQPQHF. The CDR3 nucleotides read TGTGCCAGCAGTTACGACTTGAGCAATCAGCCCCAGCATTTT. The chain has TRBV6-6 and TRBJ1-5; D remains ambiguous. Germline V CDR1 and CDR2: MNHNY, SVGAGI (reference sequence). The V end lost 2 bases, the J end lost 1 base, and 6 bases lay between the germline ends. The CDR3 is 14 amino acids.

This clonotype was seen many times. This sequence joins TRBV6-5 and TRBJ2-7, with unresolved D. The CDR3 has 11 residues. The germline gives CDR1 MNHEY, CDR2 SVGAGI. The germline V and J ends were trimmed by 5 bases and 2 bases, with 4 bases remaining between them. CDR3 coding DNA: TGTGCCAGCAGTAATGCCTACGAGCAGTACTTC. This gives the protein CASSNAYEQYF.

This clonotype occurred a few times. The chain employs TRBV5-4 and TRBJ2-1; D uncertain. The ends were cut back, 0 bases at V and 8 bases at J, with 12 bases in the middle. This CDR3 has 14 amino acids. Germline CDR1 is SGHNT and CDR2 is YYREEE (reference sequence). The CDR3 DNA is TGTGCCAGCAGCTTGGGGAGCCACTCCGATGAGCAGTTCTTC. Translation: CASSLGSHSDEQFF.

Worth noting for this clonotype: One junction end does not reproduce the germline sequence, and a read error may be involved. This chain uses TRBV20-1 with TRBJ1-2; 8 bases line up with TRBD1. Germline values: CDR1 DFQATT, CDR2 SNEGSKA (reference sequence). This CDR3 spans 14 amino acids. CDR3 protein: CSAIQGGANYGDTF. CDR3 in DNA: TGCAGTGCTATACAGGGGGGAGCTAACTATGGCGACACCTTC.

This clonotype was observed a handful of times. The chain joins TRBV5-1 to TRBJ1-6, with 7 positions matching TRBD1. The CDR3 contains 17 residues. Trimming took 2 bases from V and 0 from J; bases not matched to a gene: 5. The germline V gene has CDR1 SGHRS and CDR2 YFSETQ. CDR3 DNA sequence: TGCGCCAGCAGCTTCGGGACAGTGAGCTCCTATAATTCACCCCTCCACTTT. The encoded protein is CASSFGTVSSYNSPLHF.

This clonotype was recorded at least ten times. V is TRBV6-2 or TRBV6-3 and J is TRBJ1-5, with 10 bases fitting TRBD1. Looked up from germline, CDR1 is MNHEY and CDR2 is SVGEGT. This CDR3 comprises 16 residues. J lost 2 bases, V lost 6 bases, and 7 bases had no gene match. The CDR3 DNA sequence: TGTGCCAGCAGCCCGGCTGGGACAGGGGGCAATCAGCCCCAGCATTTT. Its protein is CASSPAGTGGNQPQHF.

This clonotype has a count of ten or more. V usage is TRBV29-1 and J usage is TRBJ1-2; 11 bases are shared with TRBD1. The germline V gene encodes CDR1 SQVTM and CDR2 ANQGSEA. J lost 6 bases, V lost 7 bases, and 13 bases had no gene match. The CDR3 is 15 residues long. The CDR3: CSASAGQGASDGYTF. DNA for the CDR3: TGCAGCGCCTCGGCAGGACAGGGGGCGAGTGATGGCTACACCTTC. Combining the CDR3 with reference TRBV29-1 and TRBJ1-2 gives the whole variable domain SAVISQKPSRDICQRGTSLTIQCQVDSQVTMMFWYRQQPGQSLTLIATANQGSEATYESGFVIDKFPISRPNLTFSTLTVSNMSPEDSSIYLCSASAGQGASDGYTFGSGTRLTVV.

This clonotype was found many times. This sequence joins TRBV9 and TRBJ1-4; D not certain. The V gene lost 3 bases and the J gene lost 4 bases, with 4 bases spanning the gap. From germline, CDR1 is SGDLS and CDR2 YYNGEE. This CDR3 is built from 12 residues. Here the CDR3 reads CASSADNEKLFF. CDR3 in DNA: TGTGCCAGCAGCGCGGATAATGAAAAACTGTTTTTT.

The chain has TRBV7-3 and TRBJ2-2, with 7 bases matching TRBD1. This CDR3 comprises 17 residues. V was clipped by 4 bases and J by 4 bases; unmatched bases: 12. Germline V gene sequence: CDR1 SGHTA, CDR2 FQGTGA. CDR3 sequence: CASSSPGAGGSTGELFF. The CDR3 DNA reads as TGTGCCAGCAGCTCCCCCGGGGCAGGGGGTAGCACCGGGGAGCTGTTTTTT.

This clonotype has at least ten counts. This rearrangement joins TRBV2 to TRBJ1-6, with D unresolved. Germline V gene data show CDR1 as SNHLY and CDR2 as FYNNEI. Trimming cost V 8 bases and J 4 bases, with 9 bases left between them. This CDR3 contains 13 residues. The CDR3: CASRVEYNSPLHF. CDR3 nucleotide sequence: TGTGCCAGCCGGGTGGAATATAATTCACCCCTCCACTTT.

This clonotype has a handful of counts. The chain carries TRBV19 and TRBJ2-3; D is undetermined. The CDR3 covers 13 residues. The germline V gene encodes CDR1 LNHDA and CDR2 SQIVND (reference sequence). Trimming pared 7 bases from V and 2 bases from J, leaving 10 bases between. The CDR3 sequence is CASTLAATDTQYF. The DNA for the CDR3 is TGTGCCAGTACGCTCGCAGCCACAGATACGCAGTATTTT. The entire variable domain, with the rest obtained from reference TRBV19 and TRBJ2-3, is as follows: DGGITQSPKYLFRKEGQNVTLSCEQNLNHDAMYWYRQDPGQGLRLIYYSQIVNDFQKGDIAEGYSVSREKKESFPLTVTSAQKNPTAFYLCASTLAATDTQYFGPGTRLTVL.

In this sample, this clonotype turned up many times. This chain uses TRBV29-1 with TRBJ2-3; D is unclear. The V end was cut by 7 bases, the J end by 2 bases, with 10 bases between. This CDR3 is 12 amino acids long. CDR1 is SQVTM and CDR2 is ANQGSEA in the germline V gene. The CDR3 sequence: CSAKSSTDTQYF. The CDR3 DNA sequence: TGCAGCGCCAAGTCCTCCACAGATACGCAGTATTTT.

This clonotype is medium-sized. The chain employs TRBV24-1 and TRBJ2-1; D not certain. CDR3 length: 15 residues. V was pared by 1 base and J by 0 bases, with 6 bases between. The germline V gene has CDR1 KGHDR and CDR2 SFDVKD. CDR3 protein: CATSDFPGSYNEQFF. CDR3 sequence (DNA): TGTGCCACCAGTGATTTCCCGGGCTCCTACAATGAGCAGTTCTTC.

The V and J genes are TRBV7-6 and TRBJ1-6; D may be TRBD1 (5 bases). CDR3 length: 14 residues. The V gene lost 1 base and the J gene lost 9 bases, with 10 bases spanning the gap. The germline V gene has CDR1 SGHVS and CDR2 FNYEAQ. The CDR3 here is CASSLEGRGSPLHF. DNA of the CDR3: TGTGCCAGCAGCTTAGAGGGGCGAGGTTCACCCCTCCACTTT.

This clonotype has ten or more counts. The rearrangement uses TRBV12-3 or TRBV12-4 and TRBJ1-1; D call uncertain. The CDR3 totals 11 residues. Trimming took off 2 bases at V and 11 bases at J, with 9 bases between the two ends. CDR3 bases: TGTGCCAGCAGTTTATGGGGTTGGGCTTTCTTT. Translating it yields CASSLWGWAFF.

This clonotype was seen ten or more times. CDR3 residues: CASRLIGLGYEQYF. The CDR3, as DNA: TGTGCCAGCAGACTTATCGGACTCGGCTACGAGCAGTACTTC. This sequence joins TRBV28 and TRBJ2-7; maybe TRBD2 (5 bases). Germline CDR1 MDHEN, CDR2 SYDVKM. V was shortened by 6 bases and J by 3 bases, with 15 bases between the two germline ends. This CDR3 is built from 14 residues.

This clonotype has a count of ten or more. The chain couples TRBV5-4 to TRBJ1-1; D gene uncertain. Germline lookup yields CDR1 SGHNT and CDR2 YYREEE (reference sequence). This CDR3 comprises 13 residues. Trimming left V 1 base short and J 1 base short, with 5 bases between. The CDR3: CASSLLGNTEAFF. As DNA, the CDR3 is TGTGCCAGCAGCTTGTTAGGGAACACTGAAGCTTTCTTT.

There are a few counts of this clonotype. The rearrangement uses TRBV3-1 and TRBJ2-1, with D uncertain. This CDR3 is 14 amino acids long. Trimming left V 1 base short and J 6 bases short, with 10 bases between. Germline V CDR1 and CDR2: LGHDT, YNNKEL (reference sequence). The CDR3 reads CASSQGVGGNEQFF. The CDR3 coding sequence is TGTGCCAGCAGCCAAGGGGTCGGCGGCAATGAGCAGTTCTTC.

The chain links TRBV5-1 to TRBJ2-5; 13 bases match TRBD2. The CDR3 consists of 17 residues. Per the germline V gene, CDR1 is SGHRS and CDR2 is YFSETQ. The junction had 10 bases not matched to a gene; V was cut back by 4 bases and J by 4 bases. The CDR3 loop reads CASSEELAGGPGETQYF. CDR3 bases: TGCGCCAGCAGCGAAGAACTAGCGGGGGGGCCGGGAGAGACCCAGTACTTC.